The rows below give T cell receptor beta chains drawn from one sample of a study of T-cell reconstitution after alpha-beta-depleted transplantation in children. MiXCR, run by TCRdb on the PCR reads, gives a single entry per CDR3 protein. The sample includes around 250,000 distinct CDR3 sequences, 25% of them seen just once. The source material was PBMCs, sampled before TCRalphabeta/CD19-depleted stem cell transplant. The receptors derive from a girl aged 2 to 9 with Fanconi anemia, due to receive a stem cell transplant. CDR3s include the opening cysteine and the closing phenylalanine or tryptophan. Each record gives: clone size, D gene, V gene, J gene, CDR3 protein, CDR3 DNA. A D gene is named only where the DNA matches it firmly. Some rows mark clone size as missing; the rest say once, few, many or name a class of expanded clone.

>many|TRBD1|TRBV6-1|TRBJ2-6
CASMKRQGISGANVLTF
TGTGCCAGCATGAAGAGACAGGGTATATCTGGGGCCAACGTCCTGACTTTC
>many|.|TRBV28|TRBJ1-5
CASSFIRDEQPQHF
TGTGCCAGCAGTTTTATCCGGGACGAACAGCCCCAGCATTTT
>.|.|TRBV29-1|TRBJ2-3
CSVVQPGFSSTDTQYF
TGCAGCGTTGTTCAGCCAGGATTTTCTAGCACAGATACGCAGTATTTT
>many|.|TRBV18|TRBJ2-7
CASPRGSTLRGHEQYF
TGTGCCAGCCCACGGGGTTCTACCCTCCGAGGCCACGAGCAGTACTTC
>many|TRBD1|TRBV12-3/TRBV12-4|TRBJ2-5
CASDRGEETQYF
TGTGCCAGCGACAGGGGGGAAGAGACCCAGTACTTC
>.|TRBD1|TRBV7-8|TRBJ2-6
CASSPRVRDSVIGANVLTF
TGTGCCAGCAGCCCCAGGGTTAGGGACAGCGTAATCGGGGCCAACGTCCTGACTTTC
>few|TRBD2|TRBV20-1|TRBJ2-1
CSASAGGPGNEQFF
TGCAGTGCTAGCGCGGGGGGGCCGGGCAATGAGCAGTTCTTC
>.|.|TRBV29-1|TRBJ2-3
CSVEEQGPDTQYF
TGCAGCGTTGAAGAGCAGGGCCCAGATACGCAGTATTTT
>.|TRBD2|TRBV7-9|TRBJ2-7
CASSPGGPGFDEQYF
TGTGCCAGCAGCCCGGGGGGGCCGGGATTCGACGAGCAGTACTTC
>.|.|TRBV20-1|TRBJ2-1
CSAHAWRAYNEQFF
TGCAGTGCTCATGCGTGGAGGGCCTACAATGAGCAGTTCTTC
>many|.|TRBV12-3/TRBV12-4|TRBJ2-1
CASSLATSLYNEQFF
TGTGCCAGCAGTTTAGCGACTAGTTTATACAATGAGCAGTTCTTC
>many|TRBD2|TRBV29-1|TRBJ2-1
CSAGTSGDLYNEQFF
TGCAGCGCCGGGACTAGCGGGGACCTTTACAATGAGCAGTTCTTC
>.|.|TRBV20-1|TRBJ2-1
CSAPFSYNEQFF
TGCAGTGCTCCTTTCTCCTACAATGAGCAGTTCTTC
>.|.|TRBV7-2|TRBJ2-1
CASSPNSRGNEQFF
TGTGCCAGCAGCCCTAACTCGCGGGGAAATGAGCAGTTCTTC
>many|.|TRBV13|TRBJ1-1
CASSLVRGNEAFF
TGTGCCAGCAGCTTAGTCCGGGGGAATGAAGCTTTCTTT
>.|TRBD1|TRBV28|TRBJ1-1
CASRWTGRAEAFF
TGTGCCAGCAGATGGACAGGGCGCGCTGAAGCTTTCTTT
>many|TRBD2|TRBV15|TRBJ2-3
CATSRRKRGADTDTQYF
TGTGCCACCAGCAGACGAAAGCGGGGGGCCGACACAGATACGCAGTATTTT
>many|.|TRBV20-1|TRBJ2-5
CSAKFFSSHVQETQYF
TGCAGTGCTAAATTTTTTAGCTCCCACGTCCAAGAGACCCAGTACTTC